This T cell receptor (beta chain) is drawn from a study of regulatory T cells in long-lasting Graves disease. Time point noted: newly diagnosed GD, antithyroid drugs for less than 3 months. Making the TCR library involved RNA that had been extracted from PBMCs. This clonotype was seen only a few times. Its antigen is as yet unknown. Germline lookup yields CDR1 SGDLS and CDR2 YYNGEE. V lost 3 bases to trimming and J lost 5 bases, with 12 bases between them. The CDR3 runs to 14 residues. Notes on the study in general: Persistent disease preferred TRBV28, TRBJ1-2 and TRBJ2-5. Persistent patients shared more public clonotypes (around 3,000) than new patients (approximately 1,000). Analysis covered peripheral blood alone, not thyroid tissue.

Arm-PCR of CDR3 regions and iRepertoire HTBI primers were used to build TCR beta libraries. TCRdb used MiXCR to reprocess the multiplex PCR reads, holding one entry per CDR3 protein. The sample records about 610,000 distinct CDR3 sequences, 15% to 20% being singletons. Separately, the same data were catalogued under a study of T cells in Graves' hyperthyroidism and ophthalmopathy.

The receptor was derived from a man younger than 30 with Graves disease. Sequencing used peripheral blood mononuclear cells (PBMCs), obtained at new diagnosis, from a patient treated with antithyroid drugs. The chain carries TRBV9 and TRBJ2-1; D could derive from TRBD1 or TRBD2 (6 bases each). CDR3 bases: TGTGCCAGCAGCGGGGGGGCGGCGGACAATGAGCAGTTCTTC. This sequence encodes CASSGGAADNEQFF.